This TCR beta chain is from a study of blood T cell repertoires in COVID-19. Generated by immunoSEQ multiplex PCR, the TCRdb table keeps only in-frame clones and is missing some. The data show approximately 260,000 clones, roughly 84% seen once. Trimming left V 0 bases short and J 4 bases short, with 7 bases between. The germline V gene has CDR1 SGHKS and CDR2 YYEKEE (reference sequence). CDR3 length: 13 residues. This TCR was sampled from a man aged 50 or older who had recovered from COVID-19. The chain is built from TRBV5-5 and TRBJ1-2, with no clear D. The source material was PBMCs or T cells enriched from blood (not recorded which). CDR3 bases: TGTGCCAGCAGCTTGGCGGCGGTCTATGGCTACACCTTC. This encodes CASSLAAVYGYTF.